This T cell receptor beta chain was retrieved from a study of blood T cell repertoires in COVID-19. Study at large: T cells, B-cell-depleted T cells, or PBMCs provided the cDNA or gDNA that served as material.

Repertoires were generated with immunoSEQ multiplex PCR, while TCRdb's copy carries only in-frame clones and drops some. The profile shows some 230,000 clones, roughly nine tenths of them singletons. This receptor was obtained from a woman aged 18-29 years in a cohort exposed to, infected with or recovered from COVID-19 (not recorded which). Sequencing was done on a sample of PBMCs or T cells enriched from blood (not recorded which).

CDR3 bases: TGTGCCAGTAGTCCCACGGACAGGGGGCTCGGTGGCTACACCTTC. Translation: CASSPTDRGLGGYTF. J is TRBJ1-2 and V is TRBV19, with TRBD1 matching over 11 bases. V gave up 5 bases and J gave up 7 bases; unmatched junction bases: 9. In germline, CDR1 is LNHDA, CDR2 SQIVND (reference sequence). The CDR3 extends over 15 amino acids.